Listed here are 30 T cell receptor beta chains from one sample, sequenced in a study of T cell responses to AZD1222 COVID-19 vaccine. TCRdb's table, derived via immunoSEQ multiplex PCR, lists solely in-frame clones and lacks some. The sample records approximately 150,000 clones, 89% being singletons. The sample was peripheral blood, taken 28 days after the second AZD1222 dose. These receptors all come from an adult who received the AZD1222 COVID-19 vaccine.

V and J are TRBV7-6 and TRBJ1-1; no reliable D call. Trimming left V 5 bases short and J 6 bases short, with 10 bases between. The CDR3 contains 12 residues. The germline V gene encodes CDR1 SGHVS and CDR2 FNYEAQ. The DNA for the CDR3 is TGTGCCAGCAGCCCGGGTCTTCCTGAAGCTTTCTTT. Protein sequence: CASSPGLPEAFF. The full variable domain, with the rest looked up from reference TRBV7-6 and TRBJ1-1, is GAGVSQSPRYKVTKRGQDVALRCDPISGHVSLYWYRQALGQGPEFLTYFNYEAQQDKSGLPNDRFSAERPEGSISTLTIQRTEQRDSAMYRCASSPGLPEAFFGQGTRLTVV.

The CDR3 nucleotides are TGTGCCAGCAGCCCGGACAGGGGGCCAAGCAATCAGCCCCAGCATTTT. Translating gives CASSPDRGPSNQPQHF. The chain is built from TRBV6-2 or TRBV6-3 and TRBJ1-5; 11 positions agree with TRBD1. Germline V gives CDR1 MNHEY, CDR2 SVGEGT. The V segment lost 6 bases and the J segment 1 base; nucleotides outside the gene matches: 5. CDR3 size: 16 residues.

CDR3: CASSQDLDGRTETQYF. CDR3 DNA sequence: TGCGCCAGCAGCCAAGATCTGGACGGGAGAACAGAGACCCAGTACTTC. The chain recombines TRBV4-3 with TRBJ2-5, with D possibly being TRBD2 (6 bases). The CDR3 spans 16 residues. Germline CDR1 and CDR2: LGHNA and YSLEER. Trimming stripped 0 bases from V and 4 bases from J, with 15 bases between.

The chain uses TRBV11-2 and TRBJ2-7; D is ambiguous. Germline CDR1 reads SGHAT; CDR2 reads FQNNGV. Trimming removed 5 bases from V and 5 bases from J, with 22 bases in between. CDR3 length: 16 residues. The CDR3 here is CASSPPAKQTRHEQYF. In DNA form, the CDR3 reads TGTGCCAGCAGCCCCCCCGCGAAGCAAACGCGCCACGAGCAGTACTTC.

The chain carries TRBV27 and TRBJ1-1, with 8 bases aligning to TRBD1. Trimming at V came to 2 bases and at J to 0 bases, leaving 2 bases not matched to a gene. Germline CDR1 and CDR2: MNHEY and SMNVEV (reference sequence). The CDR3 is 15 amino acids. CDR3: CASSLDRGLNTEAFF. CDR3 in DNA: TGTGCCAGCAGTTTAGACAGGGGATTGAACACTGAAGCTTTCTTT.

This clone is a singleton in its sample. V is TRBV30 and J is TRBJ1-5; no definite D call. CDR1 and CDR2 from the germline V gene are GTSNPN and SVGIG (reference sequence). V was trimmed by 2 bases and J by 4 bases, leaving 6 bases between them. This CDR3 spans 12 amino acids. The CDR3 region has the DNA TGTGCCTGGAGTCCCCCGAATCAGCCCCAGCATTTT. This gives the protein CAWSPPNQPQHF.

The chain uses TRBV19 and TRBJ2-7; 9 nucleotides match TRBD1. This CDR3 comprises 14 residues. Germline assignment: CDR1 LNHDA and CDR2 SQIVND (reference sequence). The junction had 8 bases not matched to a gene; V was cut back by 4 bases and J by 7 bases. The CDR3 spells CASSSGTGLIEQYF. Written as DNA, the CDR3 is TGTGCCAGTAGTAGCGGGACAGGGTTGATAGAGCAGTACTTC.

The rearrangement joins TRBV5-6 to TRBJ2-5; D not certain. Trimming left V 7 bases short and J 4 bases short, with 8 bases between. This CDR3 is 11 amino acids long. From germline, CDR1 is SGHDT and CDR2 YYEEEE. Here the CDR3 reads CASSYRETQYF. Here the CDR3 DNA reads TGTGCCAGCTCTTACCGAGAGACCCAGTACTTC.

V gene TRBV14 combines with J gene TRBJ2-7, with D perhaps matching TRBD1 or TRBD2 (6 bases each). V was clipped by 4 bases and J by 6 bases, with 16 bases between them. From germline, CDR1 is SGHDN and CDR2 FVKESK. The CDR3 is made up of 14 amino acids. The CDR3 loop reads CASSRREWGAEQYF. CDR3 DNA: TGTGCCAGCAGCCGCCGTGAGTGGGGGGCCGAGCAGTACTTC. The variable domain in full, completed from reference TRBV14 and TRBJ2-7, reads EAGVTQFPSHSVIEKGQTVTLRCDPISGHDNLYWYRRVMGKEIKFLLHFVKESKQDESGMPNNRFLAERTGGTYSTLKVQPAELEDSGVYFCASSRREWGAEQYFGPGTRLTVT.

The V and J genes are TRBV2 and TRBJ1-1; TRBD1 is a possible D gene (5 bases). The CDR3 totals 14 residues. The germline V gene encodes CDR1 SNHLY and CDR2 FYNNEI. V gave up 5 bases and J gave up 7 bases, with 17 bases separating them. CDR3 sequence reads: CASSQPHRTGEAFF. CDR3 sequence (DNA): TGTGCCAGCAGTCAACCTCACAGAACAGGTGAAGCTTTCTTT.

The chain is built from TRBV12-3 or TRBV12-4 and TRBJ1-2, with 8 nucleotides matching TRBD1. The CDR3 loop spans 13 amino acids. The junction had 6 bases not matched to a gene; V was cut back by 5 bases and J by 7 bases. DNA of the CDR3: TGTGCCAGCAGTCACGGACAGGGAAGTGGCTACACCTTC. It is translated as CASSHGQGSGYTF.

The chain recombines TRBV7-9 with TRBJ2-2, with 8 positions matching TRBD2. Unmatched junction bases numbered 8, after V lost 1 base and J lost 4 bases. The germline V gene encodes CDR1 SEHNR and CDR2 FQNEAQ (reference sequence). This CDR3 region has 17 residues. CDR3 in amino acids: CASSLVSGGPSTGELFF. The CDR3 nucleotides read TGTGCCAGCAGCTTAGTTTCGGGAGGGCCCAGCACCGGGGAGCTGTTTTTT.

V and J are TRBV7-9 and TRBJ1-1, with 7 bases identical to TRBD1. J gave up 3 bases and V 1 base, and 5 bases lay outside the gene matches. Per the germline V gene, CDR1 is SEHNR and CDR2 is FQNEAQ (reference sequence). The CDR3 consists of 15 residues. CDR3 in DNA: TGTGCCAGCAGCTTAGGACAGGGTTTCGACACTGAAGCTTTCTTT. It yields the protein CASSLGQGFDTEAFF.

V is TRBV11-2 and J is TRBJ2-7, with a tentative D call TRBD1 (5 bases). Trimming stripped 3 bases from V and 2 bases from J, with 11 bases between. Germline V lookup: CDR1 SGHAT, CDR2 FQNNGV. This CDR3 spans 14 amino acids. CDR3 coding DNA: TGTGCCAGCAGCTTCGATAGGGGCGCCTACGAGCAGTACTTC. It yields the protein CASSFDRGAYEQYF.

This clone was recorded a few times. The gene calls are TRBV7-9 and TRBJ1-2; D is unclear. This CDR3 has 14 amino acids. Germline CDR1 reads SEHNR; CDR2 reads FQNEAQ (reference sequence). V shed 2 bases and J shed 4 bases, with 11 bases lying between them. The CDR3 sequence is CASSLLQDSYGYTF. The CDR3 nucleotides read TGTGCCAGCAGCTTATTGCAGGACTCCTATGGCTACACCTTC.

This clone was recorded a few times. The chain employs TRBV10-2 and TRBJ1-5; no reliable D call. Germline V gene data show CDR1 as WSHSY and CDR2 as SAAADI. V was shortened by 4 bases and J by 0 bases, with 10 bases between the two germline ends. This CDR3 region has 15 residues. CDR3 sequence (DNA): TGCGCCAGCAGTGGGGGTCTTAATAGCAATCAGCCCCAGCATTTT. Protein product: CASSGGLNSNQPQHF.

The chain uses TRBV7-2 and TRBJ2-1, with 8 bases that match TRBD2. CDR3 length: 13 residues. The ends lost 3 bases at V and 10 bases at J; junction bases unmatched: 5. Per germline, CDR1 SGHTA and CDR2 FQGNSA. Written as DNA, the CDR3 is TGTGCCAGCAGCTTGACGGGAGGGAGAGAGCAGTTCTTC. Amino acid sequence: CASSLTGGREQFF.

This rearrangement joins TRBV18 to TRBJ1-2; D unresolved. Germline V gives CDR1 KGHSH, CDR2 LQKENI. The ends were cut back, 3 bases at V and 5 bases at J, with 10 bases in the middle. The CDR3 totals 13 residues. In DNA form, the CDR3 reads TGTGCCAGCTCACCCCCGGCGGAGTATGGCTACACCTTC. Its translation: CASSPPAEYGYTF.

This chain connects TRBV5-1 to TRBJ2-7; no definite D call. Germline V gene lookup returns CDR1 SGHRS and CDR2 YFSETQ. V lost 4 bases to trimming and J lost 0 bases, with 14 bases between them. This CDR3 is 15 amino acids long. CDR3 amino acids: CASSQTVASSYEQYF. DNA of the CDR3: TGCGCCAGCAGCCAGACCGTGGCGAGCTCCTACGAGCAGTACTTC.

The chain links TRBV6-5 to TRBJ1-6, with D possibly being TRBD1 (6 bases). Germline CDR1 reads MNHEY; CDR2 reads SVGAGI. Deletions cut 4 bases from V and 9 bases from J, with 16 bases between. The CDR3 spans 15 residues. This CDR3 reads CASSSQGQRSSPLHF. The CDR3 nucleotides read TGTGCCAGCAGTTCACAAGGACAGAGGAGTTCACCCCTCCACTTT.

The genes are TRBV27 and TRBJ1-1, with 7 bases aligning to TRBD1. The CDR3 totals 16 residues. The germline CDR1 and CDR2 sequences are MNHEY and SMNVEV (reference sequence). After removal of 0 bases from V and 0 bases from J, the junction contained 4 bases not matched to a gene. The CDR3 region is CASSLSEGAVNTEAFF. CDR3 nucleotide sequence: TGTGCCAGCAGTTTATCGGAGGGGGCAGTGAACACTGAAGCTTTCTTT.

This chain joins TRBV6-2 or TRBV6-3 and TRBJ2-2; 12 bases match TRBD1. This CDR3 is built from 18 residues. Germline V lookup: CDR1 MNHEY, CDR2 SVGEGT. Germline trimming cut 2 bases from V and 3 bases from J; bases unmatched to any gene: 7. CDR3 sequence (DNA): TGTGCCAGCAGTTACCCGGGACAGGGGGCGCCGGACACCGGGGAGCTGTTTTTT. Its translation: CASSYPGQGAPDTGELFF.

This clone was seen once. DNA for the CDR3: TGTGCCATCAGTGCGAGGACCCAAGCGGGAGAGACCCAGTACTTC. This sequence encodes CAISARTQAGETQYF. The V call is TRBV10-3, the J call TRBJ2-5, with D possibly being TRBD2 (6 bases). In germline, CDR1 is ENHRY, CDR2 SYGVKD. The CDR3 extends over 15 amino acids. Trimming removed 4 bases from V and 4 bases from J, with 16 bases in between.

This chain joins TRBV5-4 and TRBJ2-5; D unclear. The V end lost 4 bases, the J end lost 5 bases, and 12 bases lay between the germline ends. The CDR3 loop spans 13 amino acids. Germline V gene lookup returns CDR1 SGHNT and CDR2 YYREEE (reference sequence). For the CDR3, the DNA is TGTGCCAGCAGCAACTATAGGCGGGAGACCCAGTACTTC. Protein product: CASSNYRRETQYF.

The CDR3 region is CASSGSRQGETQYF. CDR3 in DNA: TGTGCCAGCAGCGGATCACGACAGGGGGAGACCCAGTACTTC. The chain has TRBV7-2 and TRBJ2-5; TRBD1 matches at 8 bases. Germline V gene data show CDR1 as SGHTA and CDR2 as FQGNSA. Unmatched junction bases numbered 7, after V lost 5 bases and J lost 5 bases. The CDR3 contains 14 residues.

The chain recombines TRBV5-1 with TRBJ1-6; D uncertain. V shed 1 base and J shed 8 bases, with 10 bases lying between them. The CDR3 runs 14 residues. Germline loops: CDR1 SGHRS, CDR2 YFSETQ. The CDR3 here is CASSLSLEDSPLHF. The CDR3 nucleotides are TGCGCCAGCAGCTTGTCGTTGGAGGATTCACCCCTCCACTTT.

The V and J genes are TRBV3-1 (or the pseudogene TRBV3-2) and TRBJ2-2; 7 bases are a match to TRBD2. V shed 4 bases, J shed 5 bases, and the junction held 4 bases outside the gene matches. In germline, CDR1 is LGHDT, CDR2 YNNKEL (reference sequence). The CDR3 has 14 residues. CDR3 loop: CASSRREGTGELFF. The DNA for the CDR3 is TGTGCCAGCAGCCGAAGGGAGGGGACCGGGGAGCTGTTTTTT.

V and J are TRBV29-1 and TRBJ2-7; 9 bases agree with TRBD2. Trimming at V came to 7 bases and at J to 2 bases, leaving 15 bases not matched to a gene. CDR1 and CDR2 (germline): SQVTM, ANQGSEA. The CDR3 has 16 amino acids. The CDR3 nucleotides are TGCAGCGGGACCTTCCCGGCGACTAGCGGTACCTACGAGCAGTACTTC. Translation: CSGTFPATSGTYEQYF.

The V and J genes are TRBV27 and TRBJ1-5; D not certain. Between the trimmed V and J ends, which lost 6 bases and 1 base, there was a span of 13 bases. This CDR3 comprises 15 residues. Germline assignment: CDR1 MNHEY and CDR2 SMNVEV (reference sequence). Written as DNA, the CDR3 is TGTGCCAGCAGCCCTCATGTTGAAAGCAATCAGCCCCAGCATTTT. It specifies CASSPHVESNQPQHF.

The chain is built from TRBV10-1 and TRBJ2-1; TRBD2 matches 12 bases. Germline V gene sequence: CDR1 WNHNN, CDR2 SYGVQD (reference sequence). This CDR3 comprises 15 residues. The junction had 7 bases not matched to a gene; V was cut back by 4 bases and J by 9 bases. CDR3 in amino acids: CASSGTSGKGGEQFF. CDR3 sequence (DNA): TGCGCCAGCAGTGGGACTAGCGGGAAAGGGGGTGAGCAGTTCTTC.